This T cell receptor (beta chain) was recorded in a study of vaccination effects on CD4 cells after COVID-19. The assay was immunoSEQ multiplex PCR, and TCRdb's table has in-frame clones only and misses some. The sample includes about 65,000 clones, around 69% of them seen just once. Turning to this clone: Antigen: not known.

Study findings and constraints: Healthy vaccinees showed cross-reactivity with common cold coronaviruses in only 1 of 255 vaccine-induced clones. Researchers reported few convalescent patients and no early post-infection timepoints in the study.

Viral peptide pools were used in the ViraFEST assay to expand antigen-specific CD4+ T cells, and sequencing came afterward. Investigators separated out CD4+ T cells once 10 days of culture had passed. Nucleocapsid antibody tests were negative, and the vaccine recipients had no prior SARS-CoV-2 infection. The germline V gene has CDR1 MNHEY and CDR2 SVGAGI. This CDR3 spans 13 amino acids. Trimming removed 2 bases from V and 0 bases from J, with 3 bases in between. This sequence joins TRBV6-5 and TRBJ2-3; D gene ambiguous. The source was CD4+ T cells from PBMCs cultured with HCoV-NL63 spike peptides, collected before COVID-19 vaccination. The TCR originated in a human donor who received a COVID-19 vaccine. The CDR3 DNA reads TGTGCCAGCAGTTACGACAGCACAGATACGCAGTATTTT. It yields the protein CASSYDSTDTQYF.